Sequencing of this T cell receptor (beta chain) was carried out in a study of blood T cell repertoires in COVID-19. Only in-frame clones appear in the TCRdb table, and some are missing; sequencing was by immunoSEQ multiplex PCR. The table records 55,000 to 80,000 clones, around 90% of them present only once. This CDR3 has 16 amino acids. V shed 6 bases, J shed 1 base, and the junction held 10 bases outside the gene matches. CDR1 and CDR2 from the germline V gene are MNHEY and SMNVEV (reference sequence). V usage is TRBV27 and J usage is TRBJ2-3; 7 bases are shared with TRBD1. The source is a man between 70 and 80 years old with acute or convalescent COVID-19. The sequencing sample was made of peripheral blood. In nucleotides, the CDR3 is TGTGCCAGCAGGCCTAGGGCCGGGACAGGCACAGATACGCAGTATTTT. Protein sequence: CASRPRAGTGTDTQYF.